The sequence of this TCR beta chain was determined in a study of cytotoxic CD8 clonotypes in ibrutinib-treated CLL. For the study at large: The taking of response samples occurred after a median 12 months of treatment, with a range of 6 to 36.

With sequencing, the targeted depth ranged from 1 in 200,000 to 1 in 1 million T cells. The data were produced by immunoSEQ multiplex PCR, yet TCRdb's version contains in-frame clones alone and is incomplete. The repertoire holds about 130,000 clones, with about 79% as singletons. Germline V gives CDR1 SGHAT, CDR2 FQNNGV. The V and J ends lost 3 bases and 1 base, in that order; junction bases with no gene match: 9. The CDR3 has 16 residues. TCR beta library input comprised around 2 micrograms of genomic DNA from cryopreserved PBMCs. The gene calls are TRBV11-2 and TRBJ2-7; TRBD2 aligns across 7 bases. Specimen: PBMCs, collected after 12 months of ibrutinib treatment. The source is a human donor with chronic lymphocytic leukemia. CDR3 amino acids: CASSFISGTTSYEQYF. In DNA form, the CDR3 reads TGTGCCAGCAGCTTTATATCCGGGACTACATCCTACGAGCAGTACTTC.